This T cell receptor beta chain is from a study of cytomegalovirus exposure and HLA in healthy donors (dated by TCRdb to about 2017). Looking at the study overall: An earlier analysis of about 560 of the donors reported 276 Gb of sequence data and about 120 million unique TCR beta sequences obtained from approximately 180 million T cells. Class I and class II HLA loci were covered by the typing at four-digit resolution. An earlier analysis of 587 of the donors used high-throughput TCR beta sequencing to judge whether each TCR beta V gene segment behaved as functional or pseudogenic. Roughly 300 gigabases of sequencing data and tens of millions of unique TCR sequences were included in an early release covering 500 to 750 HLA-typed donors. The study used immunosequencing to profile the T cell repertoires of 670 or so subjects and linked those repertoires to cytomegalovirus serostatus. Among almost 400 genotyped donors of the cohort, an average of around 240,000 unique TCR beta nucleotide sequences were sequenced per donor, roughly 20% of them non-productive. Genome-wide SNP genotypes for about 65% of the 666 donors were used in a later genetic analysis, which treated that subset as a discovery cohort. A later analysis re-examined previously published TCR beta repertoires from more than 650 donors and added high-resolution HLA genotyping to investigate patterns of TCR occurrence. The study aimed to test whether signatures of past pathogen exposure could be identified by cataloging public T cell receptors. Besides the first cohort of 666 subjects, a separate validation cohort made up of 120 or so different subjects was used. The later analysis used no new phenotypic data to find candidate immune exposures, relying instead on TCR beta sequences and their occurrence across donors. The genetic ancestry cluster associated with self-reported Caucasian donors included roughly four fifths of the approximately 410 genotyped donors. All discovery cohort repertoires had been generated using a single sequencing platform. High-throughput TCR immunosequencing, statistical association of individual TCRs with disease status, and machine learning were combined to predict cytomegalovirus infection status. Because of strong linkage in the cohort, roughly 5 DR-DQ haplotypes were treated as single units for association and clustering. Typing coverage differed by locus: A, B, C, DRB1 and DQB1 were typed in about 620-640 donors, DQA1 in approximately 520, DPA1 in approximately 610, and DPB1 in approximately 450. Donor age, sex, ethnicity and CMV serostatus were compiled alongside the repertoire data. The investigation overall reported the following: In a later analysis, the rate of TCR association differed among HLA loci, with DRB1 alleles having the most associated TCRs and HLA-C alleles having the fewest. A few of the identified cytomegalovirus-associated TCR beta chains were confirmed in vitro to be specific for cytomegalovirus antigens. A total of fewer than 200 TCR beta chains were listed by the study as associated with cytomegalovirus. An association between a missense DCLRE1C variant and V-gene and J-gene trimming of TCR beta chains was found in a later genetic analysis and replicated in an independent cohort. According to a later analysis, most CMV-associated TCR beta chains appeared to be HLA-restricted, and the HLA associations seemed to be driven largely by CMV exposure. According to a later genetic analysis, donors in an Asian-associated ancestry cluster had fewer N-insertions in productive TCRs than the roughly 670-donor mean. When HLA alleles, especially DR and DQ, strongly co-occurred, attributing TCR associations to individual alleles was difficult. Specific HLA alleles were associated with some 15,000 TCR beta sequences at a false discovery rate of 0.05 in a later analysis. The classifier was reported to diagnose cytomegalovirus status with high specificity and sensitivity in both the original and validation cohorts. A later analysis reported that several top co-occurrence clusters appeared linked to parvovirus B19, influenza, CMV and Epstein-Barr virus. A further reported finding was that TCR beta sequences accurately predicted the HLA-A and HLA-B alleles for most subjects in the first cohort. Because some donors lacked HLA typing at each locus, the association tests relied only on the typed subset. Most TCR sequences were seen in very few donors, while some public TCRs were found in many individuals. An earlier analysis of 587 of the donors showed that most TCR beta V segments appeared in productive rearrangements either about 87% or about 30% of the time, which broadly matched IMGT annotations. Roughly 17 rarely observed V segments, including chromosome 9 orphons, were excluded from the earlier analysis of just under 600 of the donors because counts were too low. Some IMGT-functional V segments, including TRBV6-2 and TRBV6-3, could not be told apart with the 87-base-pair reads, so those segments were excluded. Compared with equally common non-associated chains, HLA-associated TCR beta chains in a later analysis were more clonally expanded and had lower generation probabilities. Immune exposure information for the cohort was limited to CMV serostatus. According to the authors, the approach could potentially be generalized to other disease states and immunological phenotypes. This cohort had only TCR beta chains sequenced, and the lack of alpha or paired-chain data limited which features could be detected. Roughly uniform sequencing depth across donors was assumed in presence/absence analyses, although this assumption may not hold. Correlated functional status among segregating V segments might be attributable to linkage disequilibrium, but an unknown experimental factor could not be ruled out. A group of highly shared sequence variants was considered likely to be a technical artifact of the sequencing pipeline.

The cohort was made up of 650 to 700 healthy bone marrow donors. At the time of sampling, all cohort members were nominally healthy, though unrecorded immune exposures were likely present. The donor was CMV seropositive and was included in the group of 300 or so seropositive cohort members. Every donor gave a peripheral blood sample, and the peripheral blood mononuclear cells from that sample were used for TCR beta sequencing. The Qiagen DNeasy Blood Extraction Kit was used to extract genomic DNA from the blood cell samples. Clipping removes 3 bases from V and 3 bases from J, with 5 as the unmatched junction base count. Sequences MDHEN (CDR1) and SYDVKM (CDR2) are obtained from the germline V gene. Measured from the cysteine to the phenylalanine, the CDR3 is 15 residues long. Of all the DNA, just the CDR3 is kept, 45 bases in frame from base 1. Preparation of the library involved the immunoSEQ multiplex PCR assay. The multiplex PCR relied on a mix of 60 forward primers for TCR Vbeta segments and 13 reverse primers for TCR Jbeta segments. The CDR3 region of rearranged TCR beta genes was amplified from genomic DNA by a multiplex PCR assay. The amplified TCR beta libraries were sequenced on the Illumina HiSeq System as 87-base-pair reads. The study's own analysis went as follows. A later analysis counted 75 million to 100 million unique TCR beta chains across the 640 or so repertoires, and some 11 million of these chains were shared by at least two donors. Raw reads were error-corrected and collapsed into unique sequences by a nearest-neighbor algorithm in which closely related sequences were merged to remove PCR and sequencing errors. CDR3 sequences were aligned to IMGT reference sequences to assign V, D and J gene segments. For a sequence to be retained, a match of at least six nucleotides to both a V gene segment and a J gene segment was required. Rearrangements were classified as productive when the CDR3 lacked stop codons and remained in frame with V and J, and all other rearrangements were classified as non-productive. CDR3 was defined by IMGT convention, running from the second conserved V-encoded cysteine to the conserved J-encoded phenylalanine. In an earlier analysis of approximately 590 of the donors, sequences lacking an unambiguous match to a single V gene segment were excluded. In an earlier analysis of 450 to 700 of the donors, V segments were called functional above 56.7% productive rearrangements and were called segregating when the between-donor standard deviation exceeded 5%. To diagnose cytomegalovirus status from the catalog of TCR beta chain sequences, a statistical classification framework was built. V and J gene assignment, in a later analysis, came from comparing TCR nucleotide sequences with IMGT/GENE-DB human TR gene sequences. Using the TCRdist pipeline, a later analysis assigned CDR3 sequences along with most-parsimonious VDJ recombination scenarios. In a later analysis, each TCR beta chain was defined by its CDR3 amino acid sequence together with its V-gene family, and reads without a unique V-gene family were excluded. To address suspected cross-contamination and a sequencing artifact, a later analysis removed several hundred highly shared, low-generation-probability nucleotide sequences. In a later analysis, a clonal expansion index was calculated for each public chain from normalized within-repertoire ranks of inferred template counts. In a later analysis, generation probabilities were computed with a VDJ recombination model fitted to out-of-frame rearrangements, and the resulting probabilities were checked against IGoR. In a later analysis, hypergeometric tests were used to score TCR-TCR, TCR-HLA and TCR-CMV co-occurrence, with a repertoire-size bias correction applied to TCR pairs. To estimate false discovery rates, a later analysis permuted the HLA or CMV assignments 20 times. A later analysis grouped co-occurring TCRs with DBSCAN, adding TCRdist sequence similarity when clustering within HLA-allele-positive subsets. Co-occurrence clustering excluded repertoires with fewer than 30,000 or more than 120,000 public chains, plus five with anomalous nucleotide sharing. TCRdb limited this immuneACCESS table to in-frame rearrangements with V and J called. A share of clones is missing; checked studies link under half to unresolved V genes, and the rest is unexplained. V and J calls and clone size are as listed in that table; D and trimming were resolved from the DNA. The sample data list 95,000 to 150,000 clones, and nearly 65% of these were observed just once. The ten biggest clones cover 9% to 10% of the sample.

With regard to this clone: Its antigen remains undetermined. Per-base quality was not reported, and no clone a single base away is much larger than it.

The specimen sequenced was PBMCs. The clonotype was recovered from a man in his forties in good health and CMV-seropositive. The rearranged chain carries TRBV28 and TRBJ2-4; 7 central nucleotides agree with TRBD2. The nucleotides read TGTGCCAGCAGTTTGGGAGGGTTCGGCAAAAACATTCAGTACTTC. Its protein is CASSLGGFGKNIQYF. Joined to the reference TRBV28 and TRBJ2-4 proteins, this CDR3 gives the full variable domain: DVKVTQSSRYLVKRTGEKVFLECVQDMDHENMFWYRQDPGLGLRLIYFSYDVKMKEKGDIPEGYSVSREKKERFSLILESASTNQTSMYLCASSLGGFGKNIQYFGAGTRLSVL.